A single sample gave rise to the 10 T cell receptor beta chains below, sequenced in a study of blood T cells in healthy people across ages. The second PCR ran roughly 6 to 11 cycles with a sample-barcoded 5' primer and J-beta primers. TCRdb fed the 5' RACE reads into MiXCR, producing one record per CDR3 protein. The sample gives 800,000 to 950,000 distinct CDR3 sequences, 45% to 50% of which show up once; 13% is in the top ten. Specimen: blood. Receptor source: a young man in good health.

The V gene is TRBV7-2, the J gene TRBJ1-1, with TRBD1 identical over 8 bases. Germline lookup yields CDR1 SGHTA and CDR2 FQGNSA. J lost 4 bases, V lost 4 bases, and 8 bases had no gene match. This CDR3 contains 15 residues. CDR3 DNA: TGTGCCAGCAGCTCGACAGGGGTCTTCGGCACTGAAGCTTTCTTT. Its protein is CASSSTGVFGTEAFF.

This clonotype occurred a few times. The J gene is TRBJ1-5, the V gene TRBV6-2 or TRBV6-3, with 10 bases identical to TRBD1. Losses at the gene ends were 4 bases for V and 5 bases for J; bases not matched to a gene: 2. Germline V gene sequence: CDR1 MNHEY, CDR2 SVGEGT. The CDR3 extends over 14 amino acids. Here the CDR3 reads CASSWTGGYQPQHF. The CDR3, as DNA: TGTGCCAGCAGTTGGACAGGGGGATATCAGCCCCAGCATTTT.

The gene calls are TRBV7-2 and TRBJ1-2; 7 bases match TRBD1. In germline, CDR1 is SGHTA, CDR2 FQGNSA. The CDR3 loop spans 15 amino acids. Trimming at V came to 0 bases and at J to 7 bases, leaving 8 bases not matched to a gene. The CDR3 here is CASSLAAQGVSGYTF. DNA of the CDR3: TGTGCCAGCAGCTTAGCGGCGCAGGGGGTTTCTGGCTACACCTTC.

The chain is built from TRBV6-1 and TRBJ1-2, with D possibly matching TRBD1 (5 bases). Germline assignment: CDR1 MNHNS and CDR2 SASEGT. CDR3 length: 14 amino acids. The V gene lost 1 base and the J gene lost 5 bases, with 11 bases spanning the gap. CDR3 residues: CASSEGQGWYGYTF. CDR3 nucleotides: TGTGCCAGCAGTGAAGGCCAGGGCTGGTATGGCTACACCTTC.

This chain joins TRBV28 and TRBJ2-7; D is unresolved. Germline-derived CDR1 and CDR2 are MDHEN and SYDVKM. Trimming left V 2 bases short and J 9 bases short, with 26 bases between. The CDR3 has 17 amino acids. As DNA, the CDR3 is TGTGCCAGCAGTTTAGACACACCACAGCGTCTCTTAACGGGGCAGTACTTC. Amino acids: CASSLDTPQRLLTGQYF.

This clonotype was seen a few times. This rearrangement joins TRBV4-3 to TRBJ2-7; 7 nucleotides line up with TRBD2. Germline values: CDR1 LGHNA, CDR2 YSLEER. After removal of 0 bases from V and 2 bases from J, the junction contained 10 bases not matched to a gene. The CDR3 is 17 amino acids. The CDR3 DNA reads as TGCGCCAGCAGCCAAGACTATACGAGCGGGGTCCCCTACGAGCAGTACTTC. Translating gives CASSQDYTSGVPYEQYF.

The gene calls are TRBV7-2 and TRBJ2-7; 9 bases fit TRBD1. The V segment lost 3 bases and the J segment 9 bases; nucleotides outside the gene matches: 3. Germline V lookup: CDR1 SGHTA, CDR2 FQGNSA. The CDR3 has 12 amino acids. CDR3 sequence (DNA): TGTGCCAGCAGCTTGGGACAGGGAGGGCAGTACTTC. It is translated as CASSLGQGGQYF.

The chain joins TRBV29-1 to TRBJ1-2; maybe TRBD1 (5 bases). V was trimmed by 0 bases and J by 6 bases, leaving 20 bases between them. Looked up from germline, CDR1 is SQVTM and CDR2 is ANQGSEA. The CDR3 length is 16 residues. The CDR3 loop is CSVEERGGSPGDGYTF. The CDR3 nucleotides read TGCAGCGTTGAAGAACGCGGCGGGAGTCCGGGGGATGGCTACACCTTC.

CDR3 sequence reads: CASSLDIASEQYF. In DNA form, the CDR3 reads TGTGCCAGCAGCTTAGACATAGCGTCCGAGCAGTACTTC. The chain couples TRBV7-2 to TRBJ2-7; D is perhaps TRBD2 (5 bases). V was cut by 1 base and J by 6 bases, with 10 bases left in between. This CDR3 spans 13 amino acids. Germline V gene data show CDR1 as SGHTA and CDR2 as FQGNSA.

The V and J genes are TRBV9 and TRBJ2-3, with D unresolved. The V gene's germline CDR1 is SGDLS and CDR2 YYNGEE. The V end lost 0 bases, the J end lost 0 bases, and 5 bases lay between the germline ends. CDR3 size: 14 residues. This chain's CDR3 is CASSVASSTDTQYF. For the CDR3, the DNA is TGTGCCAGCAGCGTAGCATCTAGCACAGATACGCAGTATTTT.